This T cell receptor beta chain was observed in a study of CD8 T cells in Susac syndrome. Overall study results and limits: Susac-specific public clones in total CD8+ repertoires numbered sixteen; in CD8+ TEMRA repertoires, they numbered roughly five. In Susac syndrome, CD8+ expansion was highest in TEMRA and active disease.

The RNA input was about 0.45 to 1 ug, and it was reverse transcribed with random hexamers. TCRdb re-called the immunoSEQ multiplex PCR reads through MiXCR, storing one row per CDR3 protein. This table has roughly 100,000 distinct CDR3 sequences, roughly 96% appearing once. This clonotype was counted a single time. Its antigen is currently unknown. This CDR3 contains 13 residues. V dropped 4 bases and J dropped 3 bases, with 11 bases sitting between them. Germline CDR1 SGHDT, CDR2 YYEEEE. Source material: CD8+ T cells from PBMCs. The sequence derives from a human donor with Susac syndrome. V is TRBV5-6 and J is TRBJ2-7, with D perhaps being TRBD1 or TRBD2 (5 bases each). The CDR3 spells CASSQGPNYEQYF. The CDR3 DNA is TGTGCCAGCAGCCAGGGACCGAACTACGAGCAGTACTTC.